The rows below give T cell receptor beta chains drawn from one sample of a study of blood T cell repertoires in COVID-19. Data came from immunoSEQ multiplex PCR; TCRdb stores just in-frame clones and leaves some out. Of around 400,000 clones listed, approximately 89% were seen once; the top ten hold about 0.83%. The sequencing sample was made of PBMCs or T cells enriched from blood (not recorded which). Every receptor here comes from a woman in her thirties or forties who had been exposed to COVID-19. The CDR3 runs from the conserved cysteine through the conserved F or W. A D gene is named only where the DNA matches it firmly. For some rows the clone size is stated as once, few or many, or as a class when expanded; others skip it.

D: TRBD1; J: TRBJ2-1; size: -; V: TRBV19; CDR3: CASRAYGTGGPYNEQFF; DNA: TGTGCCAGTAGGGCTTACGGGACAGGGGGCCCCTACAATGAGCAGTTCTTC
D: -; J: TRBJ1-4; size: -; V: TRBV11-2; CDR3: CASHHPDGAREKLFF; DNA: TGTGCCAGCCACCACCCCGATGGGGCCCGGGAAAAACTGTTTTTT
D: -; J: TRBJ1-2; size: -; V: TRBV3-1/TRBV3-2; CDR3: CASSQQGGANYGYTF; DNA: TGTGCCAGCAGCCAACAAGGGGGGGCTAACTATGGCTACACCTTC
D: TRBD2; J: TRBJ2-2; size: -; V: TRBV2; CDR3: CASRWAGGDTGELFF; DNA: TGTGCCAGCAGATGGGCGGGAGGAGACACCGGGGAGCTGTTTTTT
D: -; J: TRBJ1-1; size: once; V: TRBV3-1/TRBV3-2; CDR3: CASRGDGRTEAFF; DNA: TGTGCCAGCAGGGGGGACGGGAGGACTGAAGCTTTCTTT
D: TRBD1; J: TRBJ1-1; size: -; V: TRBV6-1; CDR3: CASSEPDRVNTEAFF; DNA: TGTGCCAGCAGTGAACCCGACAGGGTGAACACTGAAGCTTTCTTT
D: -; J: TRBJ2-1; size: -; V: TRBV10-1; CDR3: CASSESYGGAFDEQFF; DNA: TGCGCCAGCAGTGAGTCGTATGGGGGGGCTTTCGATGAGCAGTTCTTC
D: -; J: TRBJ2-3; size: -; V: TRBV29-1; CDR3: CSVASQSSTDTQYF; DNA: TGCAGCGTTGCGTCGCAGTCGAGCACAGATACGCAGTATTTT
D: TRBD1; J: TRBJ1-5; size: -; V: TRBV9; CDR3: CASSFSGQVNQPQHF; DNA: TGTGCCAGCAGCTTCTCCGGACAGGTCAATCAGCCCCAGCATTTT
D: TRBD2; J: TRBJ2-1; size: once; V: TRBV7-2; CDR3: CASSLTGGRPSSYNEQFF; DNA: TGTGCCAGCAGCTTAACCGGCGGGAGGCCAAGCTCCTACAATGAGCAGTTCTTC
D: -; J: TRBJ1-1; size: -; V: TRBV23-1; CDR3: CASSHLRAPEAFF; DNA: TGCGCCAGCAGCCATCTCCGAGCTCCTGAAGCTTTCTTT
D: -; J: TRBJ2-7; size: -; V: TRBV7-8; CDR3: CASSLALGAGRTYEQYF; DNA: TGTGCCAGCAGCTTAGCGCTAGGGGCGGGGCGGACTTACGAGCAGTACTTC
D: -; J: TRBJ1-5; size: -; V: TRBV18; CDR3: CASSSRAKTGQPQHF; DNA: TGTGCCAGCTCATCTCGGGCAAAAACGGGGCAGCCCCAGCATTTT
D: -; J: TRBJ1-1; size: -; V: TRBV7-2; CDR3: CASSLAYRNTEAFF; DNA: TGTGCCAGCAGCTTAGCTTATAGAAACACTGAAGCTTTCTTT